The sequence of this T cell receptor beta chain was determined in a study of a mutant IDH1 vaccine in newly diagnosed glioma. Study observations and caveats: Top-clonotype changes in peripheral T cells seemed unrelated to pseudoprogression. Vaccine-induced immune responses occurred in roughly 93% of patients.

Sequencing used immunoSEQ multiplex PCR; TCRdb keeps in-frame clones, though not all of them. This table has some 25,000 clones, around 77% appearing once. Note on this clone: Its antigen remains unidentified.

Time point meaning: week 11, during vaccination. Alongside topical imiquimod, each dose of vaccine comprised 300 ug of mutant IDH1 20-mer peptide. Germline CDR1 reads SGHDT; CDR2 reads YYEEEE. Deletions cut 0 bases from V and 2 bases from J, with 11 bases between. The CDR3 has 16 residues. The sequenced sample was PBMCs, obtained from a glioma patient whose treatment included an IDH1 peptide vaccine. V is TRBV5-6 and J is TRBJ2-2, with TRBD2 as a possible D gene (5 bases). This receptor was taken from a woman in her late teens or twenties with glioma. CDR3 residues: CASSLATDFNTGELFF. The CDR3 nucleotides read TGTGCCAGCAGCTTGGCGACGGACTTCAACACCGGGGAGCTGTTTTTT.